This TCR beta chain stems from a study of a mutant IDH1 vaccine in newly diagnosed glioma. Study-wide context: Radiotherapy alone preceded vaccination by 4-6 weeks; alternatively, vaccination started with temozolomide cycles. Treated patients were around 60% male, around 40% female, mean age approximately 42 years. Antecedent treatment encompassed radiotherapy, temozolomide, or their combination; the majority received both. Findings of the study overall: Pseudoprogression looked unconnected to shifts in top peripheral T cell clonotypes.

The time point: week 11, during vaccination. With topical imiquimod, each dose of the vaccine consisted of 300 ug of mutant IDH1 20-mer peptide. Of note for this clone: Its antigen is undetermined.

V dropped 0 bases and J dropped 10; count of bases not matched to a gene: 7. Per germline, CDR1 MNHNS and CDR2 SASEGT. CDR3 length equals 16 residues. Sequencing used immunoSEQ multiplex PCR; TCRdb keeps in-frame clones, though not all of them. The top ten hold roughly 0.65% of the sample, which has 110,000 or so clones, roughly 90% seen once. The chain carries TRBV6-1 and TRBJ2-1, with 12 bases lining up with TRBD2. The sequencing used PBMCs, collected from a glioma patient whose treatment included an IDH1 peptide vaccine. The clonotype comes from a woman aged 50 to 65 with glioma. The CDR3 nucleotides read TGTGCCAGCAGTGAAGCGCCTAGCGGGAGGGTCGGGGAGCAGTTCTTC. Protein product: CASSEAPSGRVGEQFF.